This T cell receptor (beta chain) is drawn from a study of cytomegalovirus exposure and HLA in healthy donors. Study outcomes and limitations: A later analysis linked some 17,000 TCR beta sequences to HLA alleles at 0.05 false discovery rate.

This clone was detected only a few times. Its antigen is currently unknown. With V trimmed by 3 bases and J by 1 base, 9 bases remained unmatched. CDR3 length: 16 amino acids. Germline loops: CDR1 GTSNPN, CDR2 SVGIG (reference sequence). Vbeta (60) and Jbeta (13) primers were used in the PCR. Original methodology: An analysis that came later counted some 85 million unique TCR beta chains, roughly 11 million shared. Profiling relied on immunoSEQ multiplex PCR, and the TCRdb table lists in-frame clones only, not all of them. The DNA was the basis for D and trimming; V, J and clone size are from that table. The table has 75,000 to 90,000 clones, 63% seen once; the top ten hold over 14%.

This chain connects TRBV30 to TRBJ2-3; the match to TRBD2 covers 8 bases. This TCR was recovered from a woman aged 40 to 50 in good health and CMV-seropositive. The sample consisted of PBMCs. The CDR3 here is CAWSVSGVLRTDTQYF. The CDR3 DNA is TGTGCCTGGAGCGTTAGCGGGGTACTCCGCACAGATACGCAGTATTTT.